The T cell receptor beta chain under discussion was sequenced for a study of cytomegalovirus exposure and HLA in healthy donors. Findings and caveats of the study: Across donors, sequencing depth was assumed by presence/absence analyses to be roughly uniform. The sole available immune exposure information was CMV serostatus.

The PCR had 60 Vbeta and 13 Jbeta primers. Generated by immunoSEQ multiplex PCR, the TCRdb table keeps only in-frame clones and is missing some. The sample holds some 96,000 clones, about 74% seen once. Turning to this clone: The antigen is not known.

Trimming took off 1 base at V and 4 bases at J, with 14 bases between the two ends. Germline V gene sequence: CDR1 LGHNA, CDR2 YSLEER. The CDR3 totals 16 residues. Source material: PBMCs. The receptor's source is a female donor in good health and CMV-seronegative. The chain recombines TRBV4-3 with TRBJ2-1, with TRBD2 as a possible D gene (6 bases). The DNA of the CDR3 is TGCGCCAGCAGCCAAGGCGGTCTAGCGATTTACAATGAGCAGTTCTTC. Its translation: CASSQGGLAIYNEQFF.